The T cell receptor (beta chain) described here comes from a study of T cells in Graves' hyperthyroidism and ophthalmopathy. Exclusion of patients followed from uncontrolled infection, other autoimmune disease, pregnancy or lactation. Clinical symptoms, serum thyroxine, TRAb, thyroid ultrasound and orbital computed tomography informed diagnoses. The CDR3 regions of TCR beta were amplified from RNA transcripts. HTBI primers drove first-round RT-PCR of the TCR CDR3. TCRdb processed the multiplex PCR reads anew with MiXCR; each CDR3 protein has one entry. The table includes hundreds of thousands of distinct CDR3 sequences, about 38% detected once. V was cut by 3 bases and J by 3 bases, with 8 bases left in between. The CDR3 has 13 amino acids.

V and J are TRBV12-3 or TRBV12-4 and TRBJ1-1; maybe TRBD1 (5 bases). What was sequenced was blood. The sequence came from a man aged 18-30 years with Graves' hyperthyroidism. The CDR3 protein is CASSFLGDTEAFF. CDR3 sequence (DNA): TGTGCCAGCAGTTTCTTAGGGGACACTGAAGCTTTCTTT.